The entry below describes one TCR beta chain. The sample is drawn from a study of Graves' ophthalmopathy and Graves' hyperthyroidism. Amplification of the TCR beta CDR3 regions used RNA transcripts (as template). RT-PCR in the first round used HTBI primers; a second-round multiplex PCR followed. Via MiXCR, TCRdb re-called the multiplex PCR reads, giving one row per CDR3 protein. The sample has about 1.2 million distinct CDR3 sequences, roughly 35% seen once. V dropped 8 bases and J dropped 3; count of bases not matched to a gene: 8. The CDR3 loop spans 14 amino acids. Germline lookup yields CDR1 SGHTS and CDR2 YDEGEE.

The sample taken for sequencing was peripheral blood or thyroid tissue (not recorded which). The TCR sequence derives from an adult man with Graves' hyperthyroidism. The J gene is TRBJ2-7, the V gene TRBV5-8, with 10 bases identical to TRBD2. Written as DNA, the CDR3 is TGTGCCAGTGAAGATAGCGGGGGGCGCTACGAGCAGTACTTC. Translation gives CASEDSGGRYEQYF.